This T cell receptor (beta chain) originates from a study of identical twins' blood T cells (dated by TCRdb to 2013 to 2014). Turning to the overall study: Around 50 million Illumina reads were obtained across approximately 12 libraries, comprising six alpha-chain and six beta-chain libraries. To assess how genetics influences repertoire formation, the study used next-generation sequencing to compare the TCR alpha and beta chain repertoires of three pairs of monozygous twins.

Beyond this particular receptor, the publication reports: Environmental influences could not be excluded as an explanation for twin similarity, since twins were reared together. The proposed role of the TCRalpha J segment in MHC recognition during thymic selection was stated to require validation by independent studies. V gene usage, even among non-selected out-of-frame TCRbeta clonotypes, was reported to be markedly more similar within twin pairs than between unrelated donors. The number of shared CDR3 clonotypes between two donors was mainly determined by the product of their cloneset sizes, and twins did not clearly deviate from this trend. Among the most abundant TCRbeta clonotypes, more CDR3 sequences were shared by each donor with her twin than with unrelated donors.

This clonotype came up many times. Its specific antigen is unknown. Base quality data are lacking; no much larger clone is found one base away. The junction carries 4 bases between V and J, which are trimmed by 0 bases and 7 bases respectively. Counted from cysteine to phenylalanine, this CDR3 has 13 amino acids. The read is trimmed to its CDR3 DNA, 39 bases read in frame from base 1. CDR1 MRHNA and CDR2 SNTAGT were looked up in the germline V gene. Donors were six healthy women forming three monozygous twin pairs. All three twin pairs had been raised together and were thought likely to have encountered the same vaccines and infectious agents. RNA was isolated from peripheral blood mononuclear cells and used to prepare TCR cDNA libraries. The library was built by means of 5' RACE. TCRdb lists the instrument as Illumina Genome Analyzer IIx. RNA-based TCR cDNA libraries were prepared by a previously described protocol with several modifications. To prevent cross-contamination, barcodes specific to each sample were added to both ends of every TCR cDNA library during cDNA synthesis and amplification. Per the authors' processing: Between about 85,000 and nearly 550,000 clonotypes were identified per individual, with about 2.2 to 3.6 million CDR3-containing reads per library. Reads with improper barcode index combinations were discarded, after which clonesets were built for each library with the MiTCR software. MiTCR filtered or rescued low-quality reads and corrected PCR and sequencing errors when assembling CDR3 clonotypes. Artificial out-of-frame clonotypes were mapped to in-frame sequences, with one indel allowed in the CDR3, and then removed. V and J gene usage similarity between donors was measured as Jensen-Shannon divergence divided by mean entropy. The raw public reads went through TCRdb reprocessing: fastp at Q25, MiXCR clone calling, in-frame beta chains kept. Records with the same CDR3 protein are collapsed into one entry carrying the most frequent genes and DNA. TCRdb's processing, not the authors', yielded these V and J calls. This sample holds roughly 380,000 distinct CDR3 sequences; over 25% were observed only once. The ten biggest clones cover about 6% of the sample.

The specimen was PBMCs. The sequence was obtained from a woman aged 18-50 years in good health. Here the chain combines TRBV6-4 and TRBJ1-6; confidence is insufficient to name the D gene. At the DNA level, the sequence is TGTGCCAGCAGTGACTCGGCAAATTCACCCCTCCACTTT. Its protein product is CASSDSANSPLHF.